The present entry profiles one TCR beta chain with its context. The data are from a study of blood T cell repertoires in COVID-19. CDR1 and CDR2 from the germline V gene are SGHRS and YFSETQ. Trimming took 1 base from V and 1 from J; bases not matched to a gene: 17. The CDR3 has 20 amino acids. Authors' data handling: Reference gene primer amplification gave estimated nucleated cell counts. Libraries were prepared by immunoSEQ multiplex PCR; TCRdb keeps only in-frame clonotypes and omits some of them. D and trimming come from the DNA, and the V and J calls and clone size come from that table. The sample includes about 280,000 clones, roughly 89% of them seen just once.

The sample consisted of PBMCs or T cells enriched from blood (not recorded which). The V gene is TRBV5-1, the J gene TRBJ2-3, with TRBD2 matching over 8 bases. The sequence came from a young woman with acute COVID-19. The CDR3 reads CASSLSTGLAQSWGTDTQYF. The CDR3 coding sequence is TGCGCCAGCAGCTTGTCGACCGGACTAGCACAATCTTGGGGCACAGATACGCAGTATTTT.